One sample yielded the 8 T cell receptor beta chains listed below, sequenced in a study of T cell clonotyping in hematopoietic cell transplantation. Measured with immunoSEQ multiplex PCR; TCRdb has only the in-frame clones, and not every one. The data contain approximately 2,900 clones, 70% to 85% of them seen just once; the ten biggest clones take up roughly 6.2%. The specimen was peripheral blood mononuclear cells, collected 30 days after allogeneic stem cell transplant. The origin of the receptors is a male patient in his sixties or seventies who had an allogeneic stem cell transplant, so T cells may come from the graft donor. Some clones in this sample may be carry-over from other donors' samples.

The chain joins TRBV6-5 to TRBJ2-5; D ambiguous. This CDR3 contains 11 residues. V lost 5 bases to trimming and J lost 1 base, with 2 bases between them. Germline V gene sequence: CDR1 MNHEY, CDR2 SVGAGI. The CDR3 DNA reads TGTGCCAGCAGTCGCCAAGAGACCCAGTACTTC. It yields the protein CASSRQETQYF.

The genes are TRBV5-1 and TRBJ1-1; D gene ambiguous. The CDR3 contains 13 residues. Trimming shortened V by 7 bases and J by 6 bases, and 16 bases separated the two germline ends. Germline V gene data show CDR1 as SGHRS and CDR2 as YFSETQ. The CDR3 sequence: CASGEGTGPEAFF. The CDR3 DNA follows: TGCGCCAGCGGCGAGGGTACTGGGCCTGAAGCTTTCTTT.

The V gene is TRBV9, the J gene TRBJ1-2; D call uncertain. The CDR3 extends over 13 amino acids. CDR1 and CDR2 (germline): SGDLS, YYNGEE. V gave up 2 bases and J gave up 2 bases, with 7 bases separating them. The CDR3 coding sequence is TGTGCCAGCAGCGTGACCGAGAACTATGGCTACACCTTC. Translating it yields CASSVTENYGYTF.

This clone was observed a handful of times. This sample includes further DNA sequences coding for the same CDR3. J is TRBJ1-1 and V is TRBV4-3; D is ambiguous. Trimming cost V 1 base and J 1 base, with 4 bases left between them. The CDR3 has 13 residues. The germline V gene encodes CDR1 LGHNA and CDR2 YSLEER. CDR3 nucleotide sequence: TGCGCCAGCAGCCAAGCCGGGAACACTGAAGCTTTCTTT. Translated: CASSQAGNTEAFF.

The chain recombines TRBV5-6 with TRBJ2-7; D is unclear. This CDR3 spans 13 amino acids. The V end lost 0 bases, the J end lost 3 bases, and 7 bases lay between the germline ends. The germline V gene has CDR1 SGHDT and CDR2 YYEEEE. CDR3 DNA: TGTGCCAGCAGCTTGGGATTCTACTACGAGCAGTACTTC. Amino acid sequence: CASSLGFYYEQYF. Using reference TRBV5-6 and TRBJ2-7 for the parts outside the CDR3, the full variable domain is DAGVTQSPTHLIKTRGQQVTLRCSPKSGHDTVSWYQQALGQGPQFIFQYYEEEERQRGNFPDRFSGHQFPNYSSELNVNALLLGDSALYLCASSLGFYYEQYFGPGTRLTVT.

The rearrangement links TRBV9 to TRBJ2-2, with a weak D call TRBD2 (6 bases). The CDR3 runs to 17 residues. Trimming cost V 3 bases and J 3 bases, with 18 bases left between them. Germline-derived CDR1 and CDR2 are SGDLS and YYNGEE. The CDR3 is CASSAEGREADTGELFF. For the CDR3, the DNA is TGTGCCAGCAGCGCCGAGGGAAGGGAGGCGGACACCGGGGAGCTGTTTTTT.

The rearrangement uses TRBV30 and TRBJ1-2; D is unclear. Germline CDR1 is GTSNPN and CDR2 is SVGIG (reference sequence). V was cut by 0 bases and J by 4 bases, with 15 bases left in between. The length of the CDR3 is 15 residues. In nucleotides, the CDR3 is TGTGCCTGGAGTGTACAGAGACCGCCGATCTATGGCTACACCTTC. Protein product: CAWSVQRPPIYGYTF.

The genes are TRBV7-2 and TRBJ1-4, with D possibly TRBD1 on 5 matching bases. Trimming pared 4 bases from V and 7 bases from J, leaving 13 bases between. The CDR3 is 14 residues long. The germline CDR1 and CDR2 sequences are SGHTA and FQGNSA. The CDR3, as DNA: TGTGCCAGCAGCTCCAGGGACCCTACTGAAAAACTGTTTTTT. Its translation is CASSSRDPTEKLFF.